These 5 T cell receptor beta chains share one sample of origin, sequenced in a study of CD8+CD57+ T cells in acquired aplastic anemia. The TCR beta profiling, which covered VDJ combination and CDR3 sequence, was carried out using genomic DNA as the template. From the reads, TCRdb called clonotypes with MiXCR, one entry per CDR3 protein. The sample contains about 190,000 distinct CDR3 sequences, around half of which appear only once. The material sequenced was sorted CD4+, CD8+, or CD8+CD57+ T cells (not recorded which) from PBMCs. The receptors here all came from a human donor in good health, serving as a control.

This clonotype turned up a few times. The CDR3 DNA reads TGCGCCAGCAGCTTGGTGCCAGGGGGGAACTATGGCTACACCTTC. Residues: CASSLVPGGNYGYTF. This chain uses TRBV5-1 with TRBJ1-2, with 7 bases that match TRBD1. Germline loops: CDR1 SGHRS, CDR2 YFSETQ. The CDR3 has 15 amino acids. V trimming: 0 bases; J trimming: 2 bases; junction bases outside the gene matches: 4. The complete variable domain, with remaining parts taken from reference TRBV5-1 and TRBJ1-2, reads KAGVTQTPRYLIKTRGQQVTLSCSPISGHRSVSWYQQTPGQGLQFLFEYFSETQRNKGNFPGRFSGRQFSNSRSEMNVSTLELGDSALYLCASSLVPGGNYGYTFGSGTRLTVV.

The V call is TRBV20-1, the J call TRBJ2-5; 9 positions agree with TRBD1. This CDR3 region has 12 residues. Germline CDR1 reads DFQATT; CDR2 reads SNEGSKA (reference sequence). The trim removed 6 bases at V and 6 bases at J, leaving 5 bases unmatched. Here the CDR3 reads CSAIGQGQTQYF. The DNA for the CDR3 is TGCAGTGCGATCGGACAGGGGCAGACCCAGTACTTC.

The V gene is TRBV12-3 or TRBV12-4, the J gene TRBJ2-5; 9 positions match TRBD2. After removal of 3 bases from V and 7 bases from J, the junction contained 9 bases not matched to a gene. The CDR3 is 15 residues long. For the CDR3, the DNA is TGTGCCAGCAGTTTTGGAGCGGGGGGCTCTGGGACCCAGTACTTC. It encodes CASSFGAGGSGTQYF.

The gene calls are TRBV5-1 and TRBJ1-1, with D possibly being TRBD1 (6 bases). Germline CDR1 and CDR2: SGHRS and YFSETQ. V lost 6 bases to trimming and J lost 3 bases, with 15 bases between them. The CDR3 totals 14 residues. As DNA, the CDR3 is TGCGCCAGCAAGACTCAGGGGAAGGACACTGAAGCTTTCTTT. This gives the protein CASKTQGKDTEAFF.

This clonotype was seen ten or more times. The chain combines TRBV30 with TRBJ2-7; D tentatively reads TRBD1 or TRBD2 (6 bases each). V was trimmed by 0 bases and J by 3 bases, leaving 15 bases between them. The germline CDR1 and CDR2 sequences are GTSNPN and SVGIG (reference sequence). The CDR3 has 15 residues. CDR3 DNA sequence: TGTGCCTGGAGTGTAGTGGGGGGCCGACGCTACGAGCAGTACTTC. It is translated as CAWSVVGGRRYEQYF.